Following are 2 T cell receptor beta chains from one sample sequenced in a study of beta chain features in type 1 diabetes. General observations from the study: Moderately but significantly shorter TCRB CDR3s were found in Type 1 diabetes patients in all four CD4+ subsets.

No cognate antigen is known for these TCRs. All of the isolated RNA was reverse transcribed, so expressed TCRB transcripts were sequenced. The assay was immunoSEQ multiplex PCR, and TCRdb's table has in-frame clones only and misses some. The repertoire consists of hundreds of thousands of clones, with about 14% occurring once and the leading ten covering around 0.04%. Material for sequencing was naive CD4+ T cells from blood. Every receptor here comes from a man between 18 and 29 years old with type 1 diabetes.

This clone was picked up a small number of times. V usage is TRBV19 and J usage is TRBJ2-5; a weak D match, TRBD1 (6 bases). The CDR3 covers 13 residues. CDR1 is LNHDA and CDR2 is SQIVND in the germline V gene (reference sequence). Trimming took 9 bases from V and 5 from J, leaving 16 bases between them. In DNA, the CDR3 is TGTGCCAGGGGGGCTGGGCCCACGGAGACCCAGTACTTC. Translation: CARGAGPTETQYF.

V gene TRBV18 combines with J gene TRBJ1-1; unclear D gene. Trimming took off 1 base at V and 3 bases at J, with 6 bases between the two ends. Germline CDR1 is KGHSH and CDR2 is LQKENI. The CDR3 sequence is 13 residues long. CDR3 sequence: CASSPRVDTEAFF. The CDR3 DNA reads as TGTGCCAGCTCACCACGGGTGGACACTGAAGCTTTCTTT.